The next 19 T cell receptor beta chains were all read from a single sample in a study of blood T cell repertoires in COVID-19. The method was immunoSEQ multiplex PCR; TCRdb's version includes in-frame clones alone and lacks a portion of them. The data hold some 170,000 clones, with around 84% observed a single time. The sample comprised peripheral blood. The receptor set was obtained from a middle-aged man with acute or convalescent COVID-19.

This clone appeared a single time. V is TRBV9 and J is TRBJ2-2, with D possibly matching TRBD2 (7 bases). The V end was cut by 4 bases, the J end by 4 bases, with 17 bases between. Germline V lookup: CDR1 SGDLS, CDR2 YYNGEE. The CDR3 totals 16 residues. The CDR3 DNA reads TGTGCCAGCAGCCCTAGGGGGGGAGAAAGCACCGGGGAGCTGTTTTTT. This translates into CASSPRGGESTGELFF. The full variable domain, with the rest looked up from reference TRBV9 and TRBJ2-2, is DSGVTQTPKHLITATGQRVTLRCSPRSGDLSVYWYQQSLDQGLQFLIQYYNGEERAKGNILERFSAQQFPDLHSELNLSSLELGDSALYFCASSPRGGESTGELFFGEGSRLTVL.

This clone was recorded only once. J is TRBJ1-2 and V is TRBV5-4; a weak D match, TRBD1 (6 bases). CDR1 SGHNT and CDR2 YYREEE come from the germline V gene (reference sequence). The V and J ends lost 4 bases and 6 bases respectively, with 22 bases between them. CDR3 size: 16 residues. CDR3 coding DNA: TGTGCCAGCAGCGGGGGGGGCTCTCGGCTTGGCGATGGCTACACCTTC. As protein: CASSGGGSRLGDGYTF.

The CDR3 region is CAISDAGTGGNQPQHF. For the CDR3, the DNA is TGTGCCATCAGTGACGCCGGGACAGGGGGCAATCAGCCCCAGCATTTT. The J gene is TRBJ1-5, the V gene TRBV10-3; 10 bases align to TRBD1. Germline assignment: CDR1 ENHRY and CDR2 SYGVKD. The CDR3 runs to 16 residues. V gave up 3 bases and J gave up 2 bases; unmatched junction bases: 4.

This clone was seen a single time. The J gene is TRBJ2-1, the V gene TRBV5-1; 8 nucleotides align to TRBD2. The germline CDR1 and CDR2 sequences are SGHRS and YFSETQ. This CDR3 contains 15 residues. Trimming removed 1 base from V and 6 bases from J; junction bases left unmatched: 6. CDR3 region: CASSLRAGGGNEQFF. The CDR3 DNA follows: TGCGCCAGCAGCTTGAGGGCGGGGGGTGGCAATGAGCAGTTCTTC. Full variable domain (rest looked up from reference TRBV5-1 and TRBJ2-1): KAGVTQTPRYLIKTRGQQVTLSCSPISGHRSVSWYQQTPGQGLQFLFEYFSETQRNKGNFPGRFSGRQFSNSRSEMNVSTLELGDSALYLCASSLRAGGGNEQFFGPGTRLTVL.

DNA of the CDR3: TGTGCCAGCAGCCAAGCGGGACAGGGGGCATTAAATGGCTACACCTTC. Translated, it gives CASSQAGQGALNGYTF. The chain uses TRBV3-1 (or the pseudogene TRBV3-2) and TRBJ1-2; 12 nucleotides align to TRBD1. The CDR3 totals 16 residues. With V trimmed by 1 base and J by 6 bases, 6 bases remained unmatched. Germline V lookup: CDR1 LGHDT, CDR2 YNNKEL (reference sequence).

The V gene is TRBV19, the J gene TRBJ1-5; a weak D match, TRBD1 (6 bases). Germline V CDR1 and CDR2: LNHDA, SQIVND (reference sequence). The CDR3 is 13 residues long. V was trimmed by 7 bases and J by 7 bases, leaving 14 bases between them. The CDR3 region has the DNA TGTGCCAGTACAACGGACAGAAGACAGCCCCAGCATTTT. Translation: CASTTDRRQPQHF.

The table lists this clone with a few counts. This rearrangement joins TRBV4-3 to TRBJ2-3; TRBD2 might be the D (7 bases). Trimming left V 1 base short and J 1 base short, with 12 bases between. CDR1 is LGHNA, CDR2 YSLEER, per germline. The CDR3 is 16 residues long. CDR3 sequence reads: CASSQAGGHGTDTQYF. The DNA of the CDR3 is TGCGCCAGCAGCCAAGCCGGGGGGCACGGCACAGATACGCAGTATTTT.

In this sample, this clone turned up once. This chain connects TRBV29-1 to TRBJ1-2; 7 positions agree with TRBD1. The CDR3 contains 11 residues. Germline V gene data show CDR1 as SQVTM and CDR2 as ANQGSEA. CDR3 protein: CQTDREGGYTF. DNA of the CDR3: TGCCAAACAGACAGGGAAGGCGGCTACACCTTC.

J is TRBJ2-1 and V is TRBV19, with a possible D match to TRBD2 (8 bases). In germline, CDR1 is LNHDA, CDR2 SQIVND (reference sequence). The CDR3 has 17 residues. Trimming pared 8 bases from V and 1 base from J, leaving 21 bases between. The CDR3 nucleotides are TGTGCCAGTGCCCCGGGAGGGGGCCCAGGGTCCTACAATGAGCAGTTCTTC. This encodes CASAPGGGPGSYNEQFF.

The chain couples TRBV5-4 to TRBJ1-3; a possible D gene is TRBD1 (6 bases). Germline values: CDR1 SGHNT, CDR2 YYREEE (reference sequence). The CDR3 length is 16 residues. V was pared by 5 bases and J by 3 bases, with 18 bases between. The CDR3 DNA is TGTGCCAGCAGAAATTCGGGAACAGGGAGTGGAAACACCATATATTTT. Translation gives CASRNSGTGSGNTIYF.

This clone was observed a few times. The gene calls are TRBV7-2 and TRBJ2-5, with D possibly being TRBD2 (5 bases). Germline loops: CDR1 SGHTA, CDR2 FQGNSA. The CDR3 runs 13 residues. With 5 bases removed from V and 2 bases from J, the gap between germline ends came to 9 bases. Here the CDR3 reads CASSVGIQETQYF. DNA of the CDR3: TGTGCCAGCAGCGTCGGGATACAAGAGACCCAGTACTTC. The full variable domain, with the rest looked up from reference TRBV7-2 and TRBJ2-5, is GAGVSQSPSNKVTEKGKDVELRCDPISGHTALYWYRQSLGQGLEFLIYFQGNSAPDKSGLPSDRFSAERTGGSVSTLTIQRTQQEDSAVYLCASSVGIQETQYFGPGTRLLVL.

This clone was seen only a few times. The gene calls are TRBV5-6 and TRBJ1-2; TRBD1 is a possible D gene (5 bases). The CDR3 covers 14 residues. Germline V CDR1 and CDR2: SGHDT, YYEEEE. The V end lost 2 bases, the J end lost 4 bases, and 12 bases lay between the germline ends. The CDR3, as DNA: TGTGCCAGCAGCTTACAACAGGCCCTCTATGGCTACACCTTC. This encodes CASSLQQALYGYTF.

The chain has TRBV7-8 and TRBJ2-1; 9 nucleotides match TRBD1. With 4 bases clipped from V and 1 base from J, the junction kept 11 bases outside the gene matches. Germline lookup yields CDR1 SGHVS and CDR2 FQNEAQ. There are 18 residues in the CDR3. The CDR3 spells CASSSPGVTGGSYNEQFF. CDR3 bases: TGTGCCAGCAGCTCACCTGGGGTGACAGGGGGGTCCTACAATGAGCAGTTCTTC.

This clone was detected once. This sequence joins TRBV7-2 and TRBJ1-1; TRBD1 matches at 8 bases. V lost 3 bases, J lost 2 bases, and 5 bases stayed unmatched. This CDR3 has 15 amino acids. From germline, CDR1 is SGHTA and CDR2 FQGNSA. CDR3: CASSFAGGHNTEAFF. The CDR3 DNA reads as TGTGCCAGCAGCTTTGCAGGGGGCCATAACACTGAAGCTTTCTTT.

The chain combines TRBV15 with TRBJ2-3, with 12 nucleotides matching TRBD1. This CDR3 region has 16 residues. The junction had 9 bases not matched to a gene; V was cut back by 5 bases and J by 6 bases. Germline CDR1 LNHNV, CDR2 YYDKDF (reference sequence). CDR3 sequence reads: CATSRSGQGAGDTQYF. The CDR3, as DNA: TGTGCCACCAGCCGATCGGGACAGGGGGCCGGGGATACGCAGTATTTT.

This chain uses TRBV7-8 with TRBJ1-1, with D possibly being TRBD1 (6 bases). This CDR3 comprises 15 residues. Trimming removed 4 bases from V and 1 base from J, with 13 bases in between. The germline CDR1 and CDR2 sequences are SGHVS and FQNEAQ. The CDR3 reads CASSSRGGQNTEAFF. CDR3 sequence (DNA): TGTGCCAGCAGCTCACGCGGGGGGCAGAACACTGAAGCTTTCTTT.

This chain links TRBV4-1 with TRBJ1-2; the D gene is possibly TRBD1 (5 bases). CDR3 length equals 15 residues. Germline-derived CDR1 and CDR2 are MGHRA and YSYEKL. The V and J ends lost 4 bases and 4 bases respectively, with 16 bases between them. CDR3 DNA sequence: TGCGCCAGCAGCCGCGAGCCGGGGGTGGGCTATGGCTACACCTTC. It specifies CASSREPGVGYGYTF.

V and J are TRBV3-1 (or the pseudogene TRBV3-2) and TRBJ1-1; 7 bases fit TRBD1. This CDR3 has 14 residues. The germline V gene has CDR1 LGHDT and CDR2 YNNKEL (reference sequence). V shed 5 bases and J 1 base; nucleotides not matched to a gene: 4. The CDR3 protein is CASSLDRRNTEAFF. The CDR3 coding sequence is TGTGCCAGCAGCTTGGACAGGAGGAACACTGAAGCTTTCTTT.

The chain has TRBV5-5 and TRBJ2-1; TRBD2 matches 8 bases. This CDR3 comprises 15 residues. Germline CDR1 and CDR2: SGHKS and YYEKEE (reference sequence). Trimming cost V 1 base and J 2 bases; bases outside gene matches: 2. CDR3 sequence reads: CASSLTSGAYNEQFF. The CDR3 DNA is TGTGCCAGCAGCTTGACTAGCGGTGCCTACAATGAGCAGTTCTTC.